This T cell receptor beta chain was sequenced for a study of T cells after yellow fever vaccination. Background on the study: Preparation used SMART-Seq v4 Ultra Low Input for the low-cell-number fractions.

This clonotype has at least ten counts. What it binds is unknown. CDR1 is SGDLS, CDR2 YYNGEE, per germline. V dropped 4 bases and J dropped 1 base, with 12 bases sitting between them. This CDR3 is built from 14 residues. Overall study findings and caveats: High-abundance clonotypes from the bulk population could contaminate FACS-sorted repertoires. Some clonotypes, a small share, were shared between CD4 and CD8 compartments. Although the secondary response was weaker, it peaked faster, at day 5 versus 15.

Using its own MiXCR run on the 5' RACE reads, TCRdb lists one record per CDR3 protein. Of some 320,000 distinct CDR3 sequences listed, under 9% were seen once; the top ten hold approximately 3.5%. The J gene is TRBJ2-7, the V gene TRBV9; D gene unclear. The TCR originated in a man aged 18-30 years who received the YFV17D yellow fever vaccine. The material was CD4+ T cells sorted from PBMCs, obtained 5 days after the yellow fever booster vaccination. The CDR3 loop is CASSPNFGSYEQYF. The CDR3 coding sequence is TGTGCCAGCAGCCCAAATTTCGGGTCCTACGAGCAGTACTTC.